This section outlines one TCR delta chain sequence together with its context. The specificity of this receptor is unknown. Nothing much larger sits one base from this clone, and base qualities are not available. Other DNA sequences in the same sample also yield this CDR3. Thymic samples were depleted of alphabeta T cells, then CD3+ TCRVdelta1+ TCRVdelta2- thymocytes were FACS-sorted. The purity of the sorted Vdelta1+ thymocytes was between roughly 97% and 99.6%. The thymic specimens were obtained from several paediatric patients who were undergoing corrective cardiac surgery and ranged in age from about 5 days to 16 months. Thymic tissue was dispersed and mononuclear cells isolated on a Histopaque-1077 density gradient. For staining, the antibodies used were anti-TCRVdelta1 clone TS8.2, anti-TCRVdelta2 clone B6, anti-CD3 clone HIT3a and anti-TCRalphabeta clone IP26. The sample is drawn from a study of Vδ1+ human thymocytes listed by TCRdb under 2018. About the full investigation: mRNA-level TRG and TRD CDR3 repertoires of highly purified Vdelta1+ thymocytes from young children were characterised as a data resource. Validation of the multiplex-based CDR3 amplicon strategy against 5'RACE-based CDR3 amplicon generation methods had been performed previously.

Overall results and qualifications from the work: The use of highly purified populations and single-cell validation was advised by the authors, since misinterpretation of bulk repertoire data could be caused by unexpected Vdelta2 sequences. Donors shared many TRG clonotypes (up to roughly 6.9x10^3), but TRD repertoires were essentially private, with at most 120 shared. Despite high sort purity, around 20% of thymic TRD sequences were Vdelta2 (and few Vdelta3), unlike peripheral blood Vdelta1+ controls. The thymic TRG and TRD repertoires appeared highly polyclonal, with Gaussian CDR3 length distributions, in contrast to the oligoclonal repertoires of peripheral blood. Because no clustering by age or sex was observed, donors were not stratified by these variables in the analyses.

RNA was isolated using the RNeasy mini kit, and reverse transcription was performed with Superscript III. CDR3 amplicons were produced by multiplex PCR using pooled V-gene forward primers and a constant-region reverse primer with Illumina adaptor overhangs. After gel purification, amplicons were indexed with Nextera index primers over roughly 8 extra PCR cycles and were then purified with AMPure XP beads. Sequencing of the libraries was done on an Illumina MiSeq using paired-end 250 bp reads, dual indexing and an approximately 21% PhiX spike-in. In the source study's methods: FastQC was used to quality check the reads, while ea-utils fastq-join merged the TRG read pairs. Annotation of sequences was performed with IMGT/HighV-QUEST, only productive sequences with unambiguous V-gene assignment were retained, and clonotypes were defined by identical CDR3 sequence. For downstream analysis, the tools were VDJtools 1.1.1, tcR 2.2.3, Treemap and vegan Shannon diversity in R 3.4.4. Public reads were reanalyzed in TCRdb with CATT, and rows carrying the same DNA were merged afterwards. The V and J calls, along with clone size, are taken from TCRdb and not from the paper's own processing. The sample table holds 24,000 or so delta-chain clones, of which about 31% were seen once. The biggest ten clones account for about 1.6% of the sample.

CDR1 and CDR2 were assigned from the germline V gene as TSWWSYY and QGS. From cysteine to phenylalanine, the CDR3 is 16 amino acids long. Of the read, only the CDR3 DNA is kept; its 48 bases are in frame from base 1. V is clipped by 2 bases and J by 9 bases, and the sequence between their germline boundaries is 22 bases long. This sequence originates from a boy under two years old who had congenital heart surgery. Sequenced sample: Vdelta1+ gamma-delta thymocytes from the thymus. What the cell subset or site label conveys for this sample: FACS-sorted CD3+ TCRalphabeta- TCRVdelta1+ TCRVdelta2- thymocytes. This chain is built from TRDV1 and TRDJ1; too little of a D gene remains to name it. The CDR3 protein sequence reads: CALGENLRTEALELIF. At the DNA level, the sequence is TGTGCTCTTGGGGAAAATTTACGTACGGAAGCGCTTGAACTCATCTTT.